This T cell receptor (beta chain) was recorded in a study of cytomegalovirus exposure and HLA in healthy donors. This clone has a single count. Its cognate antigen is unknown. Study-level points and caveats: TCR beta sequences numbering 16,951 were associated with HLA alleles at 0.05 false discovery rate in a later analysis.

With 60 Vbeta and 13 Jbeta primers, the PCR was carried out. Profiled with immunoSEQ multiplex PCR; TCRdb holds only in-frame clones, not every one. The data show about 180,000 clones, with around 80% seen just once and approximately 1.3% held by the top ten. It was healthy bone marrow donors who served as donors. Donors had nominal health at sampling but likely had unrecorded immune exposures. From germline, CDR1 is MNHNY and CDR2 SVGAGI (reference sequence). The CDR3 is 15 amino acids. V lost 4 bases and J lost 7; bases outside the gene matches: 10. The origin of this receptor is a young man in good health and CMV-seronegative. This sequence joins TRBV6-6 and TRBJ1-3; TRBD1 matches at 7 bases. What was sequenced was PBMCs. The CDR3 here is CASSSLDRTGNTIYF. As DNA, the CDR3 is TGTGCCAGCAGTTCCCTGGACAGGACCGGGAACACCATATATTTT.